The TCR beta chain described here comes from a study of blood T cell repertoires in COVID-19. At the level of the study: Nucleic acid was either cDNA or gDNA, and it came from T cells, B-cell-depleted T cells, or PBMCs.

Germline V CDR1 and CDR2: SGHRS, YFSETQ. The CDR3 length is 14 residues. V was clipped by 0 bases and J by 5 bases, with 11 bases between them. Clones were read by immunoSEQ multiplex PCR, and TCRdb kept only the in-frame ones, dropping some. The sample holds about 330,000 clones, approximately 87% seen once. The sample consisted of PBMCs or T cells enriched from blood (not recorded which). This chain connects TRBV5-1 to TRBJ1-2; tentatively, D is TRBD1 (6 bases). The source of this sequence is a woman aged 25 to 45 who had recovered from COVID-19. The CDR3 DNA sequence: TGCGCCAGCAGCTTGGAAGGACAGTTATATGGCTACACCTTC. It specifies CASSLEGQLYGYTF.